Shown below are 8 T cell receptor beta chains from a single sample sequenced in a study of T cell repertoires in cytomegalovirus infection. TCRdb called the reads again in MiXCR, with one record for every CDR3 protein. This table has 250,000 or so distinct CDR3 sequences, 9.1% appearing once. The sequencing sample was made of PBMCs. All receptors come from a human donor in good health (CMV status not recorded). Some clones in this sample may be carry-over from other donors' samples.

This clonotype was seen ten or more times. The V call is TRBV7-6, the J call TRBJ2-3; possibly TRBD2 for D (6 bases). The CDR3 sequence is 13 residues long. Per the germline V gene, CDR1 is SGHVS and CDR2 is FNYEAQ. Trimming took 3 bases from V and 5 from J, leaving 9 bases between them. Written as DNA, the CDR3 is TGTGCCAGCAGCTTTGCCGGGGGAGATACGCAGTATTTT. Translation gives CASSFAGGDTQYF.

This clonotype was recorded many times. CDR3 protein: CASSLPPYNEQFF. CDR3 bases: TGTGCCAGCAGCTTACCCCCCTACAATGAGCAGTTCTTC. The rearrangement uses TRBV7-2 and TRBJ2-1; no clear D gene. Germline assignment: CDR1 SGHTA and CDR2 FQGNSA. There are 13 residues in the CDR3. V gave up 2 bases and J gave up 2 bases, with 4 bases separating them.

This clonotype was seen many times. The gene calls are TRBV6-2 or TRBV6-3 and TRBJ1-6, with a weak D call TRBD1 (6 bases). V gave up 4 bases and J gave up 7 bases, with 17 bases separating them. The CDR3 runs 16 residues. In germline, CDR1 is MNHEY, CDR2 SVGEGT. The CDR3 protein is CASSLNGGRGNSPLHF. The CDR3 region has the DNA TGTGCCAGCAGTTTGAATGGGGGGCGCGGAAATTCACCCCTCCACTTT.

This CDR3 is CASSYSLKTGGTEAFF. CDR3 in DNA: TGTGCCAGCAGTTATTCCCTCAAGACAGGGGGCACTGAAGCTTTCTTT. This chain uses TRBV6-6 with TRBJ1-1; TRBD1 agrees at 9 bases. Germline values: CDR1 MNHNY, CDR2 SVGAGI (reference sequence). V shed 3 bases and J 4 bases; nucleotides not matched to a gene: 9. The CDR3 extends over 16 amino acids.

This clonotype came up a few times. The genes are TRBV4-1 and TRBJ1-1; no firm D call. The CDR3 consists of 14 residues. V gave up 0 bases and J gave up 0 bases, with 5 bases separating them. Per germline, CDR1 MGHRA and CDR2 YSYEKL. Here the CDR3 reads CASSQEGVNTEAFF. The CDR3 DNA follows: TGCGCCAGCAGCCAAGAAGGAGTGAACACTGAAGCTTTCTTT.

This clonotype has ten or more counts. This CDR3 is CASSSDRNSNQPQHF. The CDR3, as DNA: TGTGCCAGCAGCTCCGACAGGAATAGCAATCAGCCCCAGCATTTT. The chain has TRBV7-2 and TRBJ1-5, with D possibly TRBD1 on 6 matching bases. Trimming left V 4 bases short and J 0 bases short, with 10 bases between. Germline-derived CDR1 and CDR2 are SGHTA and FQGNSA. This CDR3 comprises 15 residues.

This clonotype occurred many times. The V call is TRBV20-1, the J call TRBJ1-1; 7 bases fit TRBD1. This CDR3 is built from 12 residues. The germline gives CDR1 DFQATT, CDR2 SNEGSKA (reference sequence). CDR3 DNA sequence: TGCAGGGTGCCGGGAGGGGGCGAGGGAGCTTTCTTT. Protein sequence: CRVPGGGEGAFF.

A few counts support this clonotype. The genes are TRBV9 and TRBJ2-1; D is undetermined. V shed 0 bases and J shed 5 bases, with 12 bases lying between them. This CDR3 is 15 amino acids long. Germline CDR1 and CDR2: SGDLS and YYNGEE. Here the CDR3 DNA reads TGTGCCAGCAGCGTAGAGGGCCGCCCCAACAATGAGCAGTTCTTC. This encodes CASSVEGRPNNEQFF.